This is a list of T cell receptor beta chains from one sample in a study of shared clonotypes between healthy human individuals. Only in-frame clones appear in the TCRdb table, and some are missing; sequencing was by immunoSEQ multiplex PCR. The table lists over 1.5 million clones, around 98% of them singletons. Sequenced material: naive CD4+ T cells sorted from blood. The receptors come from a man aged 25-45 years in good health. The CDR3 runs from the conserved cysteine through the conserved F or W. D genes are given only for firm matches. A clone size is listed for some rows: how often the clone was seen (once, few, many), or a class if it is expanded.

V	D	size	J	CDR3	DNA
TRBV18	.	.	TRBJ2-5	CASSPQRTTQETQYF	TGTGCCAGCTCACCACAGAGGACTACCCAAGAGACCCAGTACTTC
TRBV25-1	.	once	TRBJ2-2	CASTRYTGELFF	TGTGCCAGCACCAGGTACACCGGGGAGCTGTTTTTT
TRBV10-3	TRBD2	once	TRBJ2-5	CAITGGLSETQYF	TGTGCCATCACCGGGGGGTTATCGGAGACCCAGTACTTC
TRBV6-1	.	.	TRBJ2-7	CASSESALVEQYF	TGTGCCAGCAGTGAAAGTGCCTTAGTGGAGCAGTACTTC
TRBV6-1	.	.	TRBJ2-7	CASSVAEIYEQYF	TGTGCCAGCAGTGTGGCAGAGATCTACGAGCAGTACTTC
TRBV27	TRBD2	.	TRBJ2-7	CASSRGLAATYEQYF	TGTGCCAGCAGCCGGGGACTAGCGGCAACCTACGAGCAGTACTTC
TRBV7-8	TRBD1	.	TRBJ2-7	CASSKTGGIGNYEQYF	TGTGCCAGCAGCAAGACAGGGGGCATCGGGAACTACGAGCAGTACTTC
TRBV5-1	.	once	TRBJ2-3	CASSRNAASTDTQYF	TGCGCCAGCAGCCGAAACGCCGCTTCCACAGATACGCAGTATTTT
TRBV5-5	.	.	TRBJ2-5	CASSLFGTQYF	TGTGCCAGCAGCTTGTTCGGGACCCAGTACTTC
TRBV4-2	.	once	TRBJ2-7	CASSQDRVTYEQYF	TGTGCCAGCAGCCAAGATAGGGTAACCTACGAGCAGTACTTC
TRBV11-2	TRBD2	.	TRBJ2-7	CASSLVAGGPHEQYF	TGTGCCAGCAGCTTAGTAGCGGGAGGGCCCCACGAGCAGTACTTC
TRBV15	TRBD2	.	TRBJ2-1	CATSRGMIAGGRRNEQFF	TGTGCCACCAGCAGGGGTATGATAGCGGGAGGGCGGAGAAATGAGCAGTTCTTC
TRBV5-6	TRBD1	few	TRBJ2-1	CASSPDRDNNEQFF	TGTGCCAGCAGCCCCGACAGGGATAACAATGAGCAGTTCTTC
TRBV11-2	.	.	TRBJ1-2	CASSRDRLYGYTF	TGTGCCAGCAGTCGAGACAGGCTCTATGGCTACACCTTC
TRBV18	TRBD2	.	TRBJ2-7	CASSPNSGADEQYF	TGTGCCAGCTCACCAAACAGCGGGGCTGACGAGCAGTACTTC
TRBV4-1	.	.	TRBJ2-3	CASSQVSGTDTQYF	TGCGCCAGCAGCCAGGTCAGCGGCACAGATACGCAGTATTTT
TRBV18	.	.	TRBJ1-2	CASSPDQGPNYGYTF	TGTGCCAGCTCACCCGACCAGGGTCCAAACTATGGCTACACCTTC
TRBV5-5	TRBD2	.	TRBJ2-7	CASSLSSGRILYEQYF	TGTGCCAGCAGCTTGTCTAGCGGGAGAATTCTCTACGAGCAGTACTTC
TRBV19	.	.	TRBJ2-3	CASSPLQRTDTQYF	TGTGCCAGTAGTCCCCTGCAAAGGACCGATACGCAGTATTTT
TRBV2	.	.	TRBJ2-7	CASSERLGDTYEQYF	TGTGCCAGCAGTGAACGGTTAGGGGATACCTACGAGCAGTACTTC
TRBV5-6	TRBD1	.	TRBJ1-4	CASSFLGTGEDEKLFF	TGTGCCAGCAGCTTCCTAGGGACAGGGGAGGATGAAAAACTGTTTTTT
TRBV30	TRBD1	.	TRBJ2-7	CAWSAGGEQYF	TGTGCCTGGAGCGCAGGGGGCGAGCAGTACTTC
TRBV6-1	.	.	TRBJ2-2	CASSEVAGTGELFF	TGTGCCAGCAGTGAAGTTGCGGGGACCGGGGAGCTGTTTTTT
TRBV5-1	TRBD2	.	TRBJ2-3	CASSRLAGSTDTQYF	TGCGCCAGCAGCAGACTAGCGGGAAGTACAGATACGCAGTATTTT
TRBV5-4	TRBD2	.	TRBJ2-1	CASSPGTSGGNEQFF	TGTGCCAGCAGCCCAGGGACTAGCGGGGGCAATGAGCAGTTCTTC
TRBV6-1	.	.	TRBJ2-1	CASRDTYNEQFF	TGTGCCAGTAGGGACACCTACAATGAGCAGTTCTTC
TRBV18	TRBD2	.	TRBJ2-7	CASSPRTSGSPHEQYF	TGTGCCAGCTCACCCCGGACTAGCGGGAGCCCCCACGAGCAGTACTTC
TRBV10-2	.	.	TRBJ2-1	CASSAPRSRGHNEQFF	TGCGCCAGCAGTGCCCCTCGGTCCAGAGGCCACAATGAGCAGTTCTTC
TRBV4-3	.	.	TRBJ2-7	CASSQNRAPLSYEQYF	TGCGCCAGCAGCCAAAACAGGGCCCCACTCTCCTACGAGCAGTACTTC
TRBV6-6	TRBD1	.	TRBJ2-2	CASTSGTASRGLFF	TGTGCCAGCACCTCCGGGACAGCCTCTCGGGGGCTGTTTTTT
TRBV5-4	.	.	TRBJ2-3	CASSRTDTQYF	TGTGCCAGCAGCCGCACAGATACGCAGTATTTT
TRBV6-5	.	.	TRBJ2-5	CASSYWGRSGETQYF	TGTGCCAGCAGTTACTGGGGGCGCTCAGGGGAGACCCAGTACTTC
TRBV5-1	.	.	TRBJ2-1	CASSLVSQTYNEQFF	TGCGCCAGCAGCTTGGTGAGTCAAACCTACAATGAGCAGTTCTTC
TRBV28	TRBD1	once	TRBJ2-1	CASSHDRGSYNEQFF	TGTGCCAGCAGCCATGACAGGGGGAGCTACAATGAGCAGTTCTTC
TRBV7-6	TRBD1	.	TRBJ2-7	CASSSSGQGLYEQYF	TGTGCCAGCAGCTCGTCGGGACAGGGGTTATACGAGCAGTACTTC
TRBV21-1	.	.	TRBJ2-7	CASSIDKYEQYF	TGTGCCAGCAGCATAGACAAGTACGAGCAGTACTTC
TRBV7-9	.	.	TRBJ2-7	CASSLTGLSEQYF	TGTGCCAGCAGCTTAACAGGGCTCAGCGAGCAGTACTTC
TRBV5-1	.	.	TRBJ1-1	CASSLSSSPAEAFF	TGCGCCAGCAGCTTATCAAGTAGTCCAGCTGAAGCTTTCTTT
TRBV7-2	.	.	TRBJ2-7	CASSFSIEREQYF	TGTGCCAGCAGCTTTTCGATCGAGCGGGAGCAGTACTTC
TRBV11-2	TRBD1	.	TRBJ1-3	CASSLGTVSGNTIYF	TGTGCCAGCAGCTTGGGGACAGTCTCTGGAAACACCATATATTTT
TRBV4-1	.	once	TRBJ2-3	CASSQAESTDTQYF	TGCGCCAGCAGCCAAGCAGAGAGCACAGATACGCAGTATTTT
TRBV10-3	.	.	TRBJ1-3	CAISGRDNSGNTIYF	TGTGCCATCAGTGGGAGGGATAACTCTGGAAACACCATATATTTT